Each of the 30 T cell receptor beta chains below was sequenced from the same sample in a study of blood T cell repertoires in COVID-19. The repertoire was sequenced with immunoSEQ multiplex PCR; TCRdb's copy has only in-frame clones and lacks some. The sample carries around 160,000 clones, around nine tenths recorded once. The sequencing sample was made of peripheral blood. Receptors were obtained from a woman between 65 and 79 years old with COVID-19, enrolled during active disease.

The V call is TRBV2, the J call TRBJ1-1, with TRBD1 matching over 9 bases. V gave up 7 bases and J gave up 5 bases; unmatched junction bases: 5. The CDR3 extends over 13 amino acids. In germline, CDR1 is SNHLY, CDR2 FYNNEI. The CDR3 region has the DNA TGTGCCAGCACTACAGGGGGCCGGACTGAAGCTTTCTTT. Encoded protein: CASTTGGRTEAFF.

The gene calls are TRBV6-4 and TRBJ2-6; 7 bases are a match to TRBD2. The germline V gene has CDR1 MRHNA and CDR2 SNTAGT. The CDR3 loop spans 17 amino acids. Unmatched junction bases numbered 13, after V lost 8 bases and J lost 3 bases. The CDR3 nucleotides read TGTGCCAGCGGCCGGCGCCCAAGGACTAGTGGGGCCAACGTCCTGACTTTC. This translates into CASGRRPRTSGANVLTF.

This sequence joins TRBV6-1 and TRBJ1-5, with a possible D match to TRBD1 (5 bases). V was shortened by 4 bases and J by 3 bases, with 22 bases between the two germline ends. Germline V lookup: CDR1 MNHNS, CDR2 SASEGT. CDR3 length: 18 amino acids. CDR3: CASSGQFQRTGLNQPQHF. CDR3 bases: TGTGCCAGCAGTGGCCAATTTCAAAGGACGGGACTCAATCAGCCCCAGCATTTT.

The chain combines TRBV19 with TRBJ2-2; perhaps TRBD1 as D (6 bases). Per germline, CDR1 LNHDA and CDR2 SQIVND (reference sequence). The CDR3 has 15 amino acids. The ends were cut back, 7 bases at V and 5 bases at J, with 17 bases in the middle. The CDR3 is CASKLTGKGTGELFF. The CDR3, as DNA: TGTGCCAGTAAACTAACAGGGAAGGGGACCGGGGAGCTGTTTTTT.

The gene calls are TRBV2 and TRBJ2-4, with D maybe TRBD1 (6 bases). CDR1 SNHLY and CDR2 FYNNEI come from the germline V gene. V was pared by 2 bases and J by 3 bases, with 14 bases between. This CDR3 has 16 residues. DNA for the CDR3: TGTGCCAGCAGTGAAAGGACAGCCCCGGGCAAAAACATTCAGTACTTC. It codes for CASSERTAPGKNIQYF.

This chain joins TRBV7-3 and TRBJ1-6, with a tentative D call TRBD1 (5 bases). Germline V CDR1 and CDR2: SGHTA, FQGTGA. V was cut by 1 base and J by 7 bases, with 11 bases left in between. The CDR3 covers 15 residues. The CDR3 spells CASSLNGGSNSPLHF. DNA for the CDR3: TGTGCCAGCAGCTTAAACGGGGGTAGCAATTCACCCCTCCACTTT.

The J gene is TRBJ1-1, the V gene TRBV7-9; TRBD1 matches 8 bases. CDR3 length: 14 residues. V dropped 4 bases and J dropped 3; count of bases not matched to a gene: 4. CDR1 SEHNR and CDR2 FQNEAQ come from the germline V gene (reference sequence). Written as DNA, the CDR3 is TGTGCCAGCAGCTCAGACAGGGGATACACTGAAGCTTTCTTT. Translated: CASSSDRGYTEAFF.

This clone was recorded once. J is TRBJ1-2 and V is TRBV30, with TRBD1 matching 9 bases. The CDR3 length is 13 residues. Trimming at V came to 4 bases and at J to 8 bases, leaving 8 bases not matched to a gene. Germline V gene lookup returns CDR1 GTSNPN and CDR2 SVGIG (reference sequence). In DNA form, the CDR3 reads TGTGCCTGGACTACAGGGGGCGCGGGGGGCTACACCTTC. It is translated as CAWTTGGAGGYTF.

The CDR3 is CASSAQSGAGGYTF. CDR3 in DNA: TGTGCCAGCAGCGCTCAGTCAGGGGCGGGTGGCTACACCTTC. The V and J genes are TRBV5-6 and TRBJ1-2; tentative D call: TRBD1 (6 bases). Germline-derived CDR1 and CDR2 are SGHDT and YYEEEE. This CDR3 spans 14 amino acids. Trimming took 4 bases from V and 7 from J, leaving 17 bases between them.

This chain uses TRBV3-1 (or the pseudogene TRBV3-2) with TRBJ1-2; 8 positions agree with TRBD1. CDR3 length: 14 amino acids. The germline gives CDR1 LGHDT, CDR2 YNNKEL (reference sequence). The trim removed 5 bases at V and 6 bases at J, leaving 8 bases unmatched. The CDR3 loop is CASSTRDRINGYTF. Here the CDR3 DNA reads TGTGCCAGCAGCACTCGGGACAGGATTAATGGCTACACCTTC.

The rearrangement uses TRBV5-4 and TRBJ2-2; tentatively, D is TRBD2 (5 bases). The CDR3 is made up of 16 amino acids. Germline loops: CDR1 SGHNT, CDR2 YYREEE (reference sequence). V lost 0 bases and J lost 0, with 9 bases in between. CDR3 in amino acids: CASSLGRGTNTGELFF. The CDR3 DNA is TGTGCCAGCAGCTTGGGACGGGGAACGAACACCGGGGAGCTGTTTTTT.

The V and J genes are TRBV5-4 and TRBJ2-2; tentatively, D is TRBD1 (5 bases). V shed 0 bases and J shed 6 bases, with 18 bases lying between them. This CDR3 has 17 residues. Germline V gene lookup returns CDR1 SGHNT and CDR2 YYREEE (reference sequence). The CDR3 loop is CASSLASRTIESGELFF. Here the CDR3 DNA reads TGTGCCAGCAGCTTGGCTTCCCGGACAATAGAGTCCGGGGAGCTGTTTTTT.

This sequence joins TRBV28 and TRBJ1-2; TRBD1 matches 9 bases. CDR1 is MDHEN, CDR2 SYDVKM, per germline. This CDR3 comprises 16 residues. J was trimmed by 4 bases and V by 4 bases; bases with no gene match: 10. This CDR3 is CASSSRRDRAGYGYTF. As DNA, the CDR3 is TGTGCCAGCAGTTCACGCCGGGACAGGGCAGGCTATGGCTACACCTTC.

This chain joins TRBV18 and TRBJ1-6, with D maybe TRBD1 (5 bases). This CDR3 comprises 13 residues. The V end lost 3 bases, the J end lost 9 bases, and 9 bases lay between the germline ends. Germline assignment: CDR1 KGHSH and CDR2 LQKENI. CDR3 DNA sequence: TGTGCCAGCTCACCTACCGACAGTTCACCCCTCCACTTT. This translates into CASSPTDSSPLHF.

The rearrangement uses TRBV5-1 and TRBJ1-2; D possibly corresponds to TRBD1 (6 bases). Germline V lookup: CDR1 SGHRS, CDR2 YFSETQ. The CDR3 has 15 amino acids. The V end was cut by 0 bases, the J end by 4 bases, with 13 bases between. CDR3: CASSLAGQGLYGYTF. The CDR3 coding sequence is TGCGCCAGCAGCTTGGCAGGGCAGGGGCTCTATGGCTACACCTTC.

The genes are TRBV5-1 and TRBJ2-3; TRBD2 matches at 14 bases. The V gene's germline CDR1 is SGHRS and CDR2 YFSETQ. This CDR3 has 15 amino acids. V was clipped by 4 bases and J by 5 bases; unmatched bases: 3. CDR3 region: CASSGGLAGGDTQYF. CDR3 DNA sequence: TGCGCCAGCAGCGGCGGACTAGCGGGGGGAGATACGCAGTATTTT.

The chain uses TRBV6-1 and TRBJ1-6; D is unclear. Germline V gene lookup returns CDR1 MNHNS and CDR2 SASEGT. This CDR3 is 13 amino acids long. V was trimmed by 3 bases and J by 7 bases, leaving 7 bases between them. CDR3: CASSELRNSPLHF. CDR3 nucleotides: TGTGCCAGCAGTGAGCTCCGGAATTCACCCCTCCACTTT.

This sequence joins TRBV5-6 and TRBJ1-1; D call uncertain. The CDR3 loop spans 14 amino acids. In germline, CDR1 is SGHDT, CDR2 YYEEEE. The V gene lost 0 bases and the J gene lost 1 base, with 7 bases spanning the gap. The CDR3 DNA is TGTGCCAGCAGCTTGGACACAAAGAACACTGAAGCTTTCTTT. This gives the protein CASSLDTKNTEAFF.

The V call is TRBV10-3, the J call TRBJ1-3; TRBD1 aligns across 10 bases. The trim removed 6 bases at V and 0 bases at J, leaving 5 bases unmatched. The CDR3 is 16 residues long. Germline V CDR1 and CDR2: ENHRY, SYGVKD. Here the CDR3 reads CAIRDRGSHSGNTIYF. For the CDR3, the DNA is TGTGCCATCAGGGACAGGGGGTCACACTCTGGAAACACCATATATTTT.

The chain employs TRBV5-1 and TRBJ1-3; D is unresolved. The V end was cut by 4 bases, the J end by 0 bases, with 5 bases between. Germline CDR1 and CDR2: SGHRS and YFSETQ. This CDR3 is 13 amino acids long. This CDR3 is CASSQRSGNTIYF. CDR3 nucleotides: TGCGCCAGCAGCCAGCGCTCTGGAAACACCATATATTTT.

This chain's CDR3 is CASSVLAGSHNEQFF. Written as DNA, the CDR3 is TGTGCCAGTAGTGTACTAGCGGGGAGTCACAATGAGCAGTTCTTC. The V gene is TRBV19, the J gene TRBJ2-1; 10 bases agree with TRBD2. The junction had 6 bases not matched to a gene; V was cut back by 5 bases and J by 5 bases. The CDR3 is 15 amino acids. Per the germline V gene, CDR1 is LNHDA and CDR2 is SQIVND (reference sequence).

The chain couples TRBV7-9 to TRBJ2-1; possibly TRBD1 for D (5 bases). Per germline, CDR1 SEHNR and CDR2 FQNEAQ (reference sequence). CDR3 length equals 15 residues. V was shortened by 4 bases and J by 3 bases, with 13 bases between the two germline ends. CDR3 loop: CASSSPRQFYNEQFF. The CDR3 DNA reads TGTGCCAGCAGCTCCCCCCGACAGTTCTACAATGAGCAGTTCTTC. The whole variable domain, filled in from reference TRBV7-9 and TRBJ2-1, reads DTGVSQNPRHKITKRGQNVTFRCDPISEHNRLYWYRQTLGQGPEFLTYFQNEAQLEKSRLLSDRFSAERPKGSFSTLEIQRTEQGDSAMYLCASSSPRQFYNEQFFGPGTRLTVL.

The V call is TRBV21-1, the J call TRBJ1-5. TRBV21-1 is flagged as a pseudogene. The CDR3 totals 13 residues. CDR3 bases: TGTTCCCGTAGGGGGGGTTGGGATCAGCCCCAGCATTTT. Translating gives CSRRGGWDQPQHF.

The chain links TRBV4-1 to TRBJ2-7; the match to TRBD1 covers 9 bases. V shed 1 base, J shed 1 base, and the junction held 5 bases outside the gene matches. The CDR3 extends over 16 amino acids. From germline, CDR1 is MGHRA and CDR2 YSYEKL. The CDR3 DNA is TGCGCCAGCAGCCAAGGGACAGGGGCGGAGTCCTACGAGCAGTACTTC. This encodes CASSQGTGAESYEQYF.

In its sample, this clone was seen a few times. The chain employs TRBV7-9 and TRBJ2-3, with 9 bases that match TRBD2. The length of the CDR3 is 13 residues. Germline V gene lookup returns CDR1 SEHNR and CDR2 FQNEAQ (reference sequence). CDR3 DNA sequence: TGTGCAGAGGGCGGGGGGGACACAGATACGCAGTATTTT. Translation: CAEGGGDTDTQYF.

J is TRBJ1-2 and V is TRBV30, with a possible D match to TRBD1 (6 bases). Germline V gene lookup returns CDR1 GTSNPN and CDR2 SVGIG (reference sequence). V shed 3 bases and J shed 8 bases, with 22 bases lying between them. This CDR3 has 15 amino acids. DNA for the CDR3: TGTGCCTGGAGCGTAAGATCAGGGGACTATGGAGGCTACACCTTC. Translated: CAWSVRSGDYGGYTF.

This clone was found once. The gene calls are TRBV4-1 and TRBJ1-6; D call uncertain. V dropped 0 bases and J dropped 4 bases, with 7 bases sitting between them. Germline-derived CDR1 and CDR2 are MGHRA and YSYEKL. CDR3 size: 15 residues. In DNA form, the CDR3 reads TGCGCCAGCAGCCAAGATGAGAGTTATAATTCACCCCTCCACTTT. It specifies CASSQDESYNSPLHF.

V usage is TRBV6-1 and J usage is TRBJ2-5; TRBD2 is a possible D gene (7 bases). The CDR3 is 15 amino acids. Trimming cost V 0 bases and J 2 bases, with 10 bases left between them. Germline V lookup: CDR1 MNHNS, CDR2 SASEGT. The CDR3 bases are TGTGCCAGCAGTGAAGCGGGGAGGGGGCAAGAGACCCAGTACTTC. Translation: CASSEAGRGQETQYF.

J is TRBJ2-1 and V is TRBV5-1, with 9 bases aligning to TRBD1. The ends lost 0 bases at V and 7 bases at J; junction bases unmatched: 8. CDR3 length equals 16 residues. Germline V gives CDR1 SGHRS, CDR2 YFSETQ. The CDR3 DNA is TGCGCCAGCAGCTTGGCCCAGGGGACAGGGCGGAATGAGCAGTTCTTC. Translating gives CASSLAQGTGRNEQFF.

The J gene is TRBJ1-1, the V gene TRBV2; 7 nucleotides match TRBD1. Germline values: CDR1 SNHLY, CDR2 FYNNEI. With 6 bases clipped from V and 4 bases from J, the junction kept 2 bases outside the gene matches. The CDR3 runs 12 residues. The CDR3 DNA follows: TGTGCCAGCAGGTCAGGGGGCACTGAAGCTTTCTTT. Its translation is CASRSGGTEAFF.